Presented here are 27 T cell receptor beta chains from one specimen sequenced in a study of T cell repertoires and HLA-DP antigens (dated by TCRdb to between 2017 and 2018). These TCRs are of unknown antigen specificity. The library came from the immunoSEQ multiplex PCR assay. The clones in this table, taken by TCRdb from immuneACCESS, are in-frame only. Not every clone is retained; where verified, under half of the shortfall comes from an unresolved V gene, and the cause of the rest is unknown. The sample has around 90,000 clones on record, about 89% of them singletons. The ten most abundant clones make up 1.5% to 2% of the sample. Sequenced input: CD4+ T cells from PBMCs. Every receptor here comes from a man aged 50 to 59 in good health and CMV-seronegative.

The chain recombines TRBV28 with TRBJ2-1; D uncertain. Germline-derived CDR1 and CDR2 are MDHEN and SYDVKM. V was shortened by 6 bases and J by 6 bases, with 21 bases between the two germline ends. This CDR3 contains 16 residues. The chain's CDR3 is CASRPDPPRRVNEQFF. The CDR3 DNA is TGTGCCAGCAGGCCCGATCCCCCCAGACGCGTCAATGAGCAGTTCTTC.

The chain is built from TRBV19 and TRBJ2-5; TRBD1 might be the D (6 bases). V dropped 1 base and J dropped 5 bases, with 17 bases sitting between them. The CDR3 sequence is 16 residues long. Germline V gene lookup returns CDR1 LNHDA and CDR2 SQIVND (reference sequence). The CDR3 bases are TGTGCCAGTAGTATAGCAGCCCAGGGGAGTTGGGAGACCCAGTACTTC. Translating gives CASSIAAQGSWETQYF.

The gene calls are TRBV10-1 and TRBJ2-7, with 8 bases that match TRBD1. CDR3 length: 15 amino acids. Germline V gene data show CDR1 as WNHNN and CDR2 as SYGVQD (reference sequence). Losses at the gene ends were 0 bases for V and 5 bases for J; bases not matched to a gene: 6. Here the CDR3 reads CASSESFGQGNEQYF. In nucleotides, the CDR3 is TGCGCCAGCAGTGAGTCGTTTGGACAGGGTAACGAGCAGTACTTC.

This clone was recorded at least ten times. The chain carries TRBV19 and TRBJ1-2; TRBD1 matches at 7 bases. The CDR3 is made up of 13 amino acids. Germline CDR1 is LNHDA and CDR2 is SQIVND (reference sequence). J lost 5 bases, V lost 3 bases, and 3 bases had no gene match. The CDR3 DNA follows: TGTGCCAGTAGTATCCTGGACAGGTATGGCTACACCTTC. Translating gives CASSILDRYGYTF.

The V call is TRBV6-5, the J call TRBJ1-2, with TRBD1 identical over 7 bases. The CDR3 is made up of 13 amino acids. The J segment lost 7 bases and the V segment lost 7 bases, leaving 9 bases of the junction unmatched. Germline V gene sequence: CDR1 MNHEY, CDR2 SVGAGI. The CDR3 protein is CASTPTGDSGYTF. CDR3 DNA: TGTGCCAGCACCCCAACAGGGGACAGTGGCTACACCTTC.

This clone turned up a few times. The chain employs TRBV4-2 and TRBJ1-1; D is unresolved. Germline V gives CDR1 LGHNA, CDR2 YNFKEQ. This CDR3 is 13 amino acids long. Trimming shortened V by 6 bases and J by 5 bases, and 13 bases separated the two germline ends. The CDR3 DNA is TGTGCCAGCAGAATGGACGTCTGGACTGAAGCTTTCTTT. It specifies CASRMDVWTEAFF.

CDR3 in amino acids: CASRAGTGVAGELFF. The CDR3 DNA follows: TGTGCCAGCAGGGCGGGGACAGGGGTTGCCGGGGAGCTGTTTTTT. The chain joins TRBV6-1 to TRBJ2-2; 10 bases are a match to TRBD1. The CDR3 runs to 15 residues. Germline V lookup: CDR1 MNHNS, CDR2 SASEGT. V shed 6 bases, J shed 6 bases, and the junction held 7 bases outside the gene matches.

The chain combines TRBV6-5 with TRBJ2-1, with 11 bases identical to TRBD2. V shed 5 bases, J shed 1 base, and the junction held 1 base outside the gene matches. Germline CDR1 is MNHEY and CDR2 is SVGAGI. The CDR3 is 15 amino acids. The CDR3 region is CASSPSGGSYNEQFF. Here the CDR3 DNA reads TGTGCCAGCAGTCCTAGCGGGGGGTCCTACAATGAGCAGTTCTTC.

The chain couples TRBV28 to TRBJ2-2; 15 bases are a match to TRBD2. The CDR3 spans 16 residues. Unmatched junction bases numbered 2, after V lost 4 bases and J lost 5 bases. Germline CDR1 and CDR2: MDHEN and SYDVKM. The CDR3 sequence: CASSSGLAGGTGELFF. In DNA form, the CDR3 reads TGTGCCAGCAGTTCGGGACTAGCGGGAGGTACCGGGGAGCTGTTTTTT.

The chain couples TRBV5-1 to TRBJ2-1, with TRBD1 as a possible D gene (5 bases). Germline V CDR1 and CDR2: SGHRS, YFSETQ. The CDR3 loop spans 14 amino acids. Trimming took 5 bases from V and 0 from J, leaving 9 bases between them. The CDR3 DNA reads as TGCGCCAGCAGACAGGACAACTCCTACAATGAGCAGTTCTTC. Translation: CASRQDNSYNEQFF. The full variable domain, with the rest looked up from reference TRBV5-1 and TRBJ2-1, is KAGVTQTPRYLIKTRGQQVTLSCSPISGHRSVSWYQQTPGQGLQFLFEYFSETQRNKGNFPGRFSGRQFSNSRSEMNVSTLELGDSALYLCASRQDNSYNEQFFGPGTRLTVL.

The count of this clone is one. This chain uses TRBV5-4 with TRBJ2-4; TRBD2 is a possible D gene (6 bases). The CDR3 consists of 18 residues. V was clipped by 3 bases and J by 6 bases, with 25 bases between them. Per the germline V gene, CDR1 is SGHNT and CDR2 is YYREEE (reference sequence). The CDR3 reads CASSSFGRIGQPLNIQYF. CDR3 nucleotides: TGTGCCAGCAGCTCGTTTGGGAGGATTGGGCAGCCCTTAAACATTCAGTACTTC.

V usage is TRBV28 and J usage is TRBJ2-1; TRBD1 is a possible D gene (5 bases). CDR3 length: 15 residues. V lost 1 base and J 3 bases, leaving 10 bases between the germline ends. Per the germline V gene, CDR1 is MDHEN and CDR2 is SYDVKM. CDR3 protein: CASSLSARVYNEQFF. Written as DNA, the CDR3 is TGTGCCAGCAGTTTATCAGCCAGGGTCTACAATGAGCAGTTCTTC.

V is TRBV15 and J is TRBJ2-5, with 8 positions matching TRBD2. From germline, CDR1 is LNHNV and CDR2 YYDKDF (reference sequence). This CDR3 is built from 17 residues. After removal of 1 base from V and 3 bases from J, the junction contained 10 bases not matched to a gene. CDR3 loop: CATSRGAGLASKETQYF. The CDR3 bases are TGTGCCACCAGCAGAGGGGCTGGACTAGCATCAAAAGAGACCCAGTACTTC.

This clone was counted a single time. The rearrangement uses TRBV18 and TRBJ1-1, with 7 bases identical to TRBD1. This CDR3 comprises 16 residues. Per germline, CDR1 KGHSH and CDR2 LQKENI. V was clipped by 3 bases and J by 0 bases; unmatched bases: 7. The CDR3 sequence: CASSPEDRVLNTEAFF. The CDR3 nucleotides read TGTGCCAGCTCACCCGAAGACAGGGTACTGAACACTGAAGCTTTCTTT.

The chain has TRBV7-8 and TRBJ2-1, with no clear D. Trimming pared 0 bases from V and 6 bases from J, leaving 6 bases between. The CDR3 covers 13 residues. CDR1 and CDR2 from the germline V gene are SGHVS and FQNEAQ. The CDR3 DNA sequence: TGTGCCAGCAGCTTAGCGAGGCCCAATGAGCAGTTCTTC. It translates to CASSLARPNEQFF.

The chain links TRBV7-2 to TRBJ1-1; a possible D gene is TRBD1 (5 bases). The CDR3 contains 13 residues. Trimming took 1 base from V and 6 from J, leaving 9 bases between them. Germline CDR1 reads SGHTA; CDR2 reads FQGNSA. The DNA of the CDR3 is TGTGCCAGCAGCTTAGAGGGGCCAGCTGAAGCTTTCTTT. This codes for CASSLEGPAEAFF.

This sequence joins TRBV6-6 and TRBJ1-2; possibly TRBD1 for D (5 bases). Trimming cost V 8 bases and J 1 base, with 11 bases left between them. The CDR3 is made up of 13 amino acids. The V gene's germline CDR1 is MNHNY and CDR2 SVGAGI (reference sequence). CDR3 in DNA: TGTGCCAGCGGACCAGGGATTAACTATGGCTACACCTTC. Protein product: CASGPGINYGYTF.

This clone was recorded a few times. The chain couples TRBV28 to TRBJ2-7; D gene unclear. The germline V and J ends were trimmed by 2 bases and 0 bases, with 11 bases remaining between them. Germline V gene lookup returns CDR1 MDHEN and CDR2 SYDVKM. The CDR3 sequence is 15 residues long. The CDR3 is CASSLSWQSSYEQYF. DNA of the CDR3: TGTGCCAGCAGTTTAAGTTGGCAGTCCTCCTACGAGCAGTACTTC.

The chain combines TRBV7-3 with TRBJ2-7, with 8 bases aligning to TRBD1. Germline CDR1 SGHTA, CDR2 FQGTGA. V lost 5 bases, J lost 0 bases, and 6 bases stayed unmatched. The CDR3 runs 15 residues. In DNA form, the CDR3 reads TGTGCCAGCAGCCGTGGACAGGGCATCTCCTACGAGCAGTACTTC. It specifies CASSRGQGISYEQYF. Drawing the rest from reference TRBV7-3 and TRBJ2-7, the complete variable domain is GAGVSQTPSNKVTEKGKYVELRCDPISGHTALYWYRQSLGQGPEFLIYFQGTGAADDSGLPNDRFFAVRPEGSVSTLKIQRTERGDSAVYLCASSRGQGISYEQYFGPGTRLTVT.

The V and J genes are TRBV15 and TRBJ2-5; TRBD2 is a possible D gene (5 bases). Germline-derived CDR1 and CDR2 are LNHNV and YYDKDF (reference sequence). The ends were cut back, 1 base at V and 0 bases at J, with 9 bases in the middle. There are 15 residues in the CDR3. The CDR3 sequence is CATSRVGVYQETQYF. The CDR3 bases are TGTGCCACCAGCAGAGTCGGGGTCTACCAAGAGACCCAGTACTTC.

There are a few counts of this clone. V gene TRBV28 combines with J gene TRBJ1-2, with no clear D. The CDR3 has 12 amino acids. The V gene's germline CDR1 is MDHEN and CDR2 SYDVKM. Trimming pared 6 bases from V and 3 bases from J, leaving 8 bases between. This CDR3 reads CASRLQDYGYTF. The CDR3 DNA is TGTGCCAGCAGACTCCAGGACTATGGCTACACCTTC.

This clone has only a few counts. This chain joins TRBV29-1 and TRBJ1-2, with D perhaps matching TRBD1 (5 bases). The V end was cut by 4 bases, the J end by 7 bases, with 13 bases between. Per the germline V gene, CDR1 is SQVTM and CDR2 is ANQGSEA. The CDR3 loop spans 12 amino acids. In DNA, the CDR3 is TGCAGCGTTGTGTGGGGAAGGGGTGGCTACACCTTC. Residues: CSVVWGRGGYTF.

V is TRBV5-5 and J is TRBJ2-7, with 8 bases that match TRBD2. This CDR3 has 18 residues. Germline CDR1 and CDR2: SGHKS and YYEKEE (reference sequence). Unmatched junction bases numbered 18, after V lost 5 bases and J lost 2 bases. CDR3 coding DNA: TGTGCCAGCAGTTACCGACCCGACTGGGTAGCGGGGACCTACGAGCAGTACTTC. This codes for CASSYRPDWVAGTYEQYF.

This rearrangement joins TRBV28 to TRBJ1-5; D call uncertain. Germline loops: CDR1 MDHEN, CDR2 SYDVKM. The CDR3 is 14 residues long. V was clipped by 5 bases and J by 2 bases, with 10 bases between them. CDR3 sequence: CASSAPVGNQPQHF. The DNA of the CDR3 is TGTGCCAGCAGTGCTCCGGTGGGCAATCAGCCCCAGCATTTT.

This sequence joins TRBV9 and TRBJ2-1; tentatively, D is TRBD1 or TRBD2 (6 bases each). The ends were cut back, 2 bases at V and 7 bases at J, with 16 bases in the middle. This CDR3 spans 15 amino acids. Germline V lookup: CDR1 SGDLS, CDR2 YYNGEE. This CDR3 reads CASSVSGGGRNEQFF. CDR3 nucleotides: TGTGCCAGCAGCGTCTCCGGGGGCGGTAGGAATGAGCAGTTCTTC.

The rearrangement uses TRBV9 and TRBJ1-2; D might be TRBD1 (5 bases). The germline V gene encodes CDR1 SGDLS and CDR2 YYNGEE. The CDR3 length is 15 residues. V lost 0 bases and J lost 4, with 13 bases in between. This CDR3 is CASSVAPGVAYGYTF. The CDR3 coding sequence is TGTGCCAGCAGCGTAGCTCCGGGGGTGGCCTATGGCTACACCTTC.

The chain carries TRBV28 and TRBJ2-5; possible D gene TRBD2, 6 bases. V was pared by 3 bases and J by 5 bases, with 16 bases between. CDR3 size: 15 residues. Germline values: CDR1 MDHEN, CDR2 SYDVKM. CDR3 coding DNA: TGTGCCAGCAGTTTGGGAGGTTTACCGGGGGAGACCCAGTACTTC. This sequence encodes CASSLGGLPGETQYF. The full variable domain, completed using reference TRBV28 and TRBJ2-5, is DVKVTQSSRYLVKRTGEKVFLECVQDMDHENMFWYRQDPGLGLRLIYFSYDVKMKEKGDIPEGYSVSREKKERFSLILESASTNQTSMYLCASSLGGLPGETQYFGPGTRLLVL.